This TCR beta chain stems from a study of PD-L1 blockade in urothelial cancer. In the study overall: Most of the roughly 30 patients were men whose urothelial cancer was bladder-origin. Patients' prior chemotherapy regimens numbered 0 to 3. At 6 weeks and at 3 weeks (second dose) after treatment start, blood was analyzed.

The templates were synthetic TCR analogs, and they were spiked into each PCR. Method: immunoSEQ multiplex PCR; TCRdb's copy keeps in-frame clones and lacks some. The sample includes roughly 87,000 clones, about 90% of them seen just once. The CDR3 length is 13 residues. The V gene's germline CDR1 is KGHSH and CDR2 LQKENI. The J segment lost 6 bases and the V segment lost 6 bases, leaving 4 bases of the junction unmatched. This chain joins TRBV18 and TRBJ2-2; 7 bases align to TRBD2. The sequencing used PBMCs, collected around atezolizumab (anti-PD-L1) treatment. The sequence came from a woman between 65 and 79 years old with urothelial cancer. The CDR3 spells CASSRGSPGELFF. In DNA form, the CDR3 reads TGTGCCAGCTCCCGCGGGAGCCCCGGGGAGCTGTTTTTT. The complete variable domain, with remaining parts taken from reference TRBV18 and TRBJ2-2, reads NAGVMQNPRHLVRRRGQEARLRCSPMKGHSHVYWYRQLPEEGLKFMVYLQKENIIDESGMPKERFSAEFPKEGPSILRIQQVVRGDSAAYFCASSRGSPGELFFGEGSRLTVL.